Below, 4 T cell receptor beta chains from the same sample are listed, as sequenced in a study of blood T cell repertoires in COVID-19. TCRdb keeps only in-frame clones here, not all; method: immunoSEQ multiplex PCR. The table includes 310,000 or so clones, just over 85% detected once. The material sequenced was PBMCs or T cells enriched from blood (not recorded which). These receptors originate from a woman aged 18-29 years who had recovered from COVID-19.

The chain's CDR3 is CASAEGAGGPPTYEQYF. DNA for the CDR3: TGTGCTAGTGCCGAAGGCGCGGGGGGGCCTCCTACCTACGAGCAGTACTTC. V gene TRBV12-5 combines with J gene TRBJ2-7; 9 bases are shared with TRBD2. Germline V gene lookup returns CDR1 LGHNT and CDR2 FRNRAP. This CDR3 spans 17 amino acids. The trim removed 7 bases at V and 2 bases at J, leaving 15 bases unmatched.

This clone was detected once. The chain carries TRBV5-4 and TRBJ2-1; 14 bases line up with TRBD2. From germline, CDR1 is SGHNT and CDR2 YYREEE (reference sequence). This CDR3 has 15 residues. The V segment lost 3 bases and the J segment 7 bases; nucleotides outside the gene matches: 3. The CDR3 reads CASSWGLAGANEQFF. CDR3 nucleotide sequence: TGTGCCAGCAGCTGGGGACTAGCGGGAGCAAATGAGCAGTTCTTC.

The CDR3 is CASTLQGESNYGYTF. CDR3 DNA sequence: TGTGCCAGCACCCTACAGGGGGAAAGTAACTATGGCTACACCTTC. The chain has TRBV9 and TRBJ1-2; 8 bases are a match to TRBD1. The germline CDR1 and CDR2 sequences are SGDLS and YYNGEE. After removal of 6 bases from V and 1 base from J, the junction contained 8 bases not matched to a gene. CDR3 length: 15 residues. The variable domain in full, completed from reference TRBV9 and TRBJ1-2, reads DSGVTQTPKHLITATGQRVTLRCSPRSGDLSVYWYQQSLDQGLQFLIQYYNGEERAKGNILERFSAQQFPDLHSELNLSSLELGDSALYFCASTLQGESNYGYTFGSGTRLTVV.

V gene TRBV19 combines with J gene TRBJ1-1; TRBD1 matches 8 bases. The length of the CDR3 is 16 residues. The germline gives CDR1 LNHDA, CDR2 SQIVND (reference sequence). With 9 bases clipped from V and 2 bases from J, the junction kept 14 bases outside the gene matches. CDR3 DNA sequence: TGTGCCAGCAAGGAGTTGACAGGGGCGCCTAACACTGAAGCTTTCTTT. Protein sequence: CASKELTGAPNTEAFF.